This T cell receptor beta chain was obtained from a study of vaccination and CD4 T cells after COVID-19. Study-level background: The cells were exposed to overlapping spike peptides originating from SARS-CoV-2, HCoV-NL63, HCoV-OC43 and HCoV-229E for stimulation.

Cultured CD4+ T-cell DNA underwent Oncomine TCR Beta short-read sequencing. TCRdb re-called the PCR reads through MiXCR, storing one row per CDR3 protein. In the table there are over 10,000 distinct CDR3 sequences, roughly 36% of which are singletons. About this clonotype: As yet, its antigen is unknown.

Noted treatment: roughly 11-day PBMC culture with coronavirus spike peptide pools or control peptides (ViraFEST assay). The clonotype originates from a human donor with COVID-19. The sample taken for sequencing was cultured CD4+ T cells from blood.

The CDR3 DNA reads as TGCAGTGCTCCAGACCCTAGCGGGGGGGCCTTCAATGAGCAGTTCTTC. Its translation: CSAPDPSGGAFNEQFF. V and J are TRBV20-1 and TRBJ2-1, with 12 bases aligning to TRBD2. The CDR3 is 16 residues long. The V segment lost 5 bases and the J segment 6 bases; nucleotides outside the gene matches: 11. CDR1 DFQATT and CDR2 SNEGSKA come from the germline V gene (reference sequence).